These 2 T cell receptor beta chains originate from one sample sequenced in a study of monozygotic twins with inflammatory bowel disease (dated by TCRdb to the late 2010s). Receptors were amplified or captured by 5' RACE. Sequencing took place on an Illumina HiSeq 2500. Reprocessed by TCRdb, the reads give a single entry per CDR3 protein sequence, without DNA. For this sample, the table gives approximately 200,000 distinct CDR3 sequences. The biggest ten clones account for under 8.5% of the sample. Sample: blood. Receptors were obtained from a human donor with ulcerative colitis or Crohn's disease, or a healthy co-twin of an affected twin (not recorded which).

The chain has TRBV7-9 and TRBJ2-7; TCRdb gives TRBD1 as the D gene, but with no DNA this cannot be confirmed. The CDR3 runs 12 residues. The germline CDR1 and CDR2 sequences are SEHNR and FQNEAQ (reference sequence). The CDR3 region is CASSRQAYEQYF.

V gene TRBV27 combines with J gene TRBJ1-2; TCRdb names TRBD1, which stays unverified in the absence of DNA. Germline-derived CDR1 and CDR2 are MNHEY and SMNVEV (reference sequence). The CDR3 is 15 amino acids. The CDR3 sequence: CASSPLRGSGYGYTF.